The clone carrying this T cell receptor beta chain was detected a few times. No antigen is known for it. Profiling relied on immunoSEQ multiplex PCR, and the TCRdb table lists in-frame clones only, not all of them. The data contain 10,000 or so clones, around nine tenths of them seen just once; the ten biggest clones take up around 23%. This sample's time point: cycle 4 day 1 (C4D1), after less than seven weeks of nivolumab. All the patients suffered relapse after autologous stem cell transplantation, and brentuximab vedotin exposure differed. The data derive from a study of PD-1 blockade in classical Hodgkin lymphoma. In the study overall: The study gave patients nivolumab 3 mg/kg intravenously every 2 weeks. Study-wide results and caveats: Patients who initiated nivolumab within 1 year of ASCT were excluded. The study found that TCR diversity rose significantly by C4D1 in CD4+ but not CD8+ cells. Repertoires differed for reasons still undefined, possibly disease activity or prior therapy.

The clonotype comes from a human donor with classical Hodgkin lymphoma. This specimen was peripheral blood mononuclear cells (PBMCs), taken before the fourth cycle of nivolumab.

CDR3: CAISEDSRSPLHF. In nucleotides, the CDR3 is TGTGCCATCAGTGAAGACTCCAGATCACCCCTCCACTTT. V and J are TRBV10-3 and TRBJ1-6; D is undetermined. V was pared by 3 bases and J by 10 bases, with 10 bases between. Looked up from germline, CDR1 is ENHRY and CDR2 is SYGVKD. This CDR3 has 13 amino acids.